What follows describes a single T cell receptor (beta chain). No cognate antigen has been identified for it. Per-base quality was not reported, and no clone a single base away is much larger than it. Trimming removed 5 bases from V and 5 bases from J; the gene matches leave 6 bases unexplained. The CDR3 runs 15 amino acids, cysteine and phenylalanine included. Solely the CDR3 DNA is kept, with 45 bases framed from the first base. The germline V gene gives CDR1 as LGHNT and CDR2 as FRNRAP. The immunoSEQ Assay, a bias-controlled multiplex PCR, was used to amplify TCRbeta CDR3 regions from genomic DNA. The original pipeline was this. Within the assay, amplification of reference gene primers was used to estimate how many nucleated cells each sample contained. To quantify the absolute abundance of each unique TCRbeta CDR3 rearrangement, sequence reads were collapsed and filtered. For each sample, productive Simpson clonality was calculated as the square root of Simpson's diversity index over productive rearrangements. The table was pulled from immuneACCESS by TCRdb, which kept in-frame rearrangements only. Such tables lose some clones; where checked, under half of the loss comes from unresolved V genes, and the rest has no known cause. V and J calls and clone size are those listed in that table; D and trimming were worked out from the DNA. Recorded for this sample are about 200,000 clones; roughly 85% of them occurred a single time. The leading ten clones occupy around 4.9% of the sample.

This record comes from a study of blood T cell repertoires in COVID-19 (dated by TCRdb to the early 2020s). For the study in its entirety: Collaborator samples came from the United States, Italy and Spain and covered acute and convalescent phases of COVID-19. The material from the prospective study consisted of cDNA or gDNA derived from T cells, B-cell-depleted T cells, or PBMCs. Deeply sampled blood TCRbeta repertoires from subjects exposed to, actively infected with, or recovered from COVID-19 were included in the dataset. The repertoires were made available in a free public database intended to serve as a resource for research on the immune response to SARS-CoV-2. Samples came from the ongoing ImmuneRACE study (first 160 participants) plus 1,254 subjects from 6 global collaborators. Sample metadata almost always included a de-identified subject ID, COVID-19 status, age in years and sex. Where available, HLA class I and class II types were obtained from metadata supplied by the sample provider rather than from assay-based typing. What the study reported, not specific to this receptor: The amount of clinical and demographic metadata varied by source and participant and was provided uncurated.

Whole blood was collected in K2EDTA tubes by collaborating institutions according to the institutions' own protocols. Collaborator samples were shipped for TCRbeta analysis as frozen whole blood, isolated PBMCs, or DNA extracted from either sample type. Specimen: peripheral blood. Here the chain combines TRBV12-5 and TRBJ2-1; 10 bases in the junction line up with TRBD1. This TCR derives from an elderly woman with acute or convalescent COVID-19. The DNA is TGTGCTAGTGGTGCGGGGACAGGGGCTAACAATGAGCAGTTCTTC. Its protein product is CASGAGTGANNEQFF.